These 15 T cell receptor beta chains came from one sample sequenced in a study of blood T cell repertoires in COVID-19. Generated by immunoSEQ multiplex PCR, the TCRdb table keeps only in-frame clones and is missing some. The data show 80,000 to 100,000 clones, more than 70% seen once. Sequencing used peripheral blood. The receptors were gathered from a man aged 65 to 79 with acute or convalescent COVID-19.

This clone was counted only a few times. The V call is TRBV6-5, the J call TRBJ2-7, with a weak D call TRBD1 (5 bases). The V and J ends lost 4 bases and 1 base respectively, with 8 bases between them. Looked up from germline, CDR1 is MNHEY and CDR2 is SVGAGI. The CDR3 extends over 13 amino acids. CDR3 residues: CASSFRDSYEQYF. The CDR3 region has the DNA TGTGCCAGCAGTTTCAGGGATTCCTACGAGCAGTACTTC.

CDR3 in amino acids: CASSSSGSGANVLTF. The CDR3 DNA sequence: TGCGCCAGCAGCTCTTCAGGGTCTGGGGCCAACGTCCTGACTTTC. The gene calls are TRBV5-1 and TRBJ2-6, with D perhaps TRBD1 (5 bases). V lost 3 bases, J lost 1 base, and 8 bases lay in between. The CDR3 is 15 residues long. The germline V gene encodes CDR1 SGHRS and CDR2 YFSETQ.

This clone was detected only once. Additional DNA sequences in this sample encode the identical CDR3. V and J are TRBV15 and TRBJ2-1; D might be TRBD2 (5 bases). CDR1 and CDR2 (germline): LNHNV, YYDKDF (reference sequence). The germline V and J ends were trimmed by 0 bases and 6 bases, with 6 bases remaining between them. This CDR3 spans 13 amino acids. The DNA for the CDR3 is TGTGCCACCAGCAGAGATCGGGGCAATGAGCAGTTCTTC. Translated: CATSRDRGNEQFF.

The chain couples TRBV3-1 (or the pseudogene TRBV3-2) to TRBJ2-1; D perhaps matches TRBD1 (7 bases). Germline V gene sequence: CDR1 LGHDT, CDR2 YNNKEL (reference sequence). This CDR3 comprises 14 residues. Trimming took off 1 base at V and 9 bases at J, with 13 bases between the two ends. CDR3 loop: CASSQVLAGGEQFF. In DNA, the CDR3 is TGTGCCAGCAGCCAAGTACTAGCAGGGGGTGAGCAGTTCTTC.

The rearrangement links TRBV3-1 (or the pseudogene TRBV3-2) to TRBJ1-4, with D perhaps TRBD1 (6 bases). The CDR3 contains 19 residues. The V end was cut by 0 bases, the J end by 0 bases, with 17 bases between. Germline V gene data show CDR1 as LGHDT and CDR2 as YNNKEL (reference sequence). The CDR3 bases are TGTGCCAGCAGCCAAGATGTGTTGGGGGCAGCTGCAACTAATGAAAAACTGTTTTTT. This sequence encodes CASSQDVLGAAATNEKLFF.

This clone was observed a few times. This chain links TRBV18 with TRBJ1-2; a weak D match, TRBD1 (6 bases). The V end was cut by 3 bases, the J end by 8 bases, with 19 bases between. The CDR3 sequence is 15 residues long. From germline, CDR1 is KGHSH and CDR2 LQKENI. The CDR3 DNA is TGTGCCAGCTCACCTTCCCCCAGGGGCGCAAGGGGCTACACCTTC. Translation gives CASSPSPRGARGYTF.

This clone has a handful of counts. CDR3 residues: CASSRRDSGTEAFF. The CDR3 DNA follows: TGCGCCAGCAGTCGAAGGGATAGCGGCACTGAAGCTTTCTTT. The chain combines TRBV10-1 with TRBJ1-1, with D unclear. Germline lookup yields CDR1 WNHNN and CDR2 SYGVQD (reference sequence). This CDR3 comprises 14 residues. The germline V and J ends were trimmed by 5 bases and 4 bases, with 14 bases remaining between them.

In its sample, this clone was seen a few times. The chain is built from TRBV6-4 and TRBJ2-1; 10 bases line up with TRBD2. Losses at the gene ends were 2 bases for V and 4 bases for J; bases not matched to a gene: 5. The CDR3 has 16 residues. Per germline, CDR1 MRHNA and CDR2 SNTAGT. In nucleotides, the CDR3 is TGTGCCAGCAGTGACGGTCCTAGCGGGAGTTACAATGAGCAGTTCTTC. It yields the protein CASSDGPSGSYNEQFF.

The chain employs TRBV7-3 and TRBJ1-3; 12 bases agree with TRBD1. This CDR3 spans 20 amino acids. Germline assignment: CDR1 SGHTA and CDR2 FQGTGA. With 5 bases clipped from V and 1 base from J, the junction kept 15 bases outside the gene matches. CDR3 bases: TGTGCCAGCAGCGTTCGGGACAGGGGGCGCCTCCCAACTTCTGGAAACACCATATATTTT. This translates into CASSVRDRGRLPTSGNTIYF.

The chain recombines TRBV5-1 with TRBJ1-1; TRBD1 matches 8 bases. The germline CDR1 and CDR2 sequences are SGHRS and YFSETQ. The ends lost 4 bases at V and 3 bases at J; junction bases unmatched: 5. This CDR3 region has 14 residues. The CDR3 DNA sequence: TGCGCCAGCAGCGTTGACAGGGGTGACACTGAAGCTTTCTTT. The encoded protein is CASSVDRGDTEAFF.

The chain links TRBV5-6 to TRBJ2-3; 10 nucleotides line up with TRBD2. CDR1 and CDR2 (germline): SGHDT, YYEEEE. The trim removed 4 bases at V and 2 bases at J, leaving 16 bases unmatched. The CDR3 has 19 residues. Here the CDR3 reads CASSEPGLAPPRPTDTQYF. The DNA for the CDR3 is TGTGCCAGCAGCGAACCGGGACTAGCGCCTCCAAGGCCCACAGATACGCAGTATTTT.

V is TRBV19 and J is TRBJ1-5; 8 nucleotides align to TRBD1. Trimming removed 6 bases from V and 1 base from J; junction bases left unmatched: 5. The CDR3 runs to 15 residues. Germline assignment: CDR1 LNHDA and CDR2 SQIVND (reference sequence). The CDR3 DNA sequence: TGTGCCAGTAGACCCACAGGGGGGAGCAATCAGCCCCAGCATTTT. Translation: CASRPTGGSNQPQHF.

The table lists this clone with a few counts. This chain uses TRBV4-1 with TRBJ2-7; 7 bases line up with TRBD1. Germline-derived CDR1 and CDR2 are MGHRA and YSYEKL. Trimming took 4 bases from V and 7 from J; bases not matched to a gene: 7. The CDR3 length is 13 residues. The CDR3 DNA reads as TGCGCCAGCAGCCCTGGACAGGCCTGGGAGCAGTACTTC. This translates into CASSPGQAWEQYF.

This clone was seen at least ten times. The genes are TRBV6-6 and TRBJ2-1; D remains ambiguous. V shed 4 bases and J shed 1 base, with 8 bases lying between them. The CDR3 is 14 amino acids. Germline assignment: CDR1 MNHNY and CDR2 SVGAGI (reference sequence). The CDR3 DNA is TGTGCCAGCAGTTCGGCGGAGTCCTACAATGAGCAGTTCTTC. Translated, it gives CASSSAESYNEQFF.

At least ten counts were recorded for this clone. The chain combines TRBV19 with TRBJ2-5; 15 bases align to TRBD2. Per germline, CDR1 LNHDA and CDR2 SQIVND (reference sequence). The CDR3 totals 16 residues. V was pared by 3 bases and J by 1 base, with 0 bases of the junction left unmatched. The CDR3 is CASSMGLAGGQETQYF. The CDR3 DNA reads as TGTGCCAGTAGTATGGGACTAGCGGGAGGCCAAGAGACCCAGTACTTC. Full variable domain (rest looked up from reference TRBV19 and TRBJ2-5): DGGITQSPKYLFRKEGQNVTLSCEQNLNHDAMYWYRQDPGQGLRLIYYSQIVNDFQKGDIAEGYSVSREKKESFPLTVTSAQKNPTAFYLCASSMGLAGGQETQYFGPGTRLLVL.